This TCR beta chain was sequenced during a study of blood T cells in healthy people across ages. Trimming cost V 3 bases and J 5 bases; bases outside gene matches: 4. CDR1 GTSNPN and CDR2 SVGIG come from the germline V gene (reference sequence). This CDR3 region has 14 residues. Primers used in a second PCR of about 7 to 12 cycles were a sample-barcoded 5' primer and a J-beta primer mix. Every cDNA molecule bore a tag from a template-switch adaptor containing 12 random nucleotides. TCRdb independently ran MiXCR on the 5' RACE reads; one entry per CDR3 protein. The sample has 650,000 to 700,000 distinct CDR3 sequences, roughly 32% seen once; the top ten hold 15% to 19%. A minimum of 7 million PBMCs was isolated per sample. Total RNA extraction produced at least 5 micrograms (per sample) for the study. Whole-study results and caveats: Both naive CD4+ cell counts and diversity were greater in long-lived donors than in aged donors.

Many counts were recorded for this clonotype. Its specificity is not known. The chain recombines TRBV30 with TRBJ1-4; TRBD1 matches 9 bases. The sequenced sample was blood. The receptor was derived from a woman of 80 years or more in good health. CDR3: CAWSGTGLNEKLFF. As DNA, the CDR3 is TGTGCCTGGAGCGGGACAGGGCTAAATGAAAAACTGTTTTTT.